Detailed here is one T cell receptor beta chain. The antigen is undetermined. Participants with hyperthyroidism, aged 18 to 65, were newly diagnosed with under 2 months' duration. The data stem from a study of Graves' ophthalmopathy and Graves' hyperthyroidism. Germline assignment: CDR1 SQVTM and CDR2 ANQGSEA. The CDR3 sequence is 14 residues long. Trimming cost V 3 bases and J 5 bases; bases outside gene matches: 7. Amplifying from RNA transcripts, the study obtained TCR beta CDR3 regions. In the first round, RT-PCR was carried out with HTBI primers, and a multiplex PCR formed the second round. From the multiplex PCR reads, TCRdb called clonotypes with MiXCR, one entry per CDR3 protein. Altogether 1 million to 1.3 million distinct CDR3 sequences are present, about two fifths being singletons, with the ten largest covering roughly 10%. Notes on the study in general: Most thyroid-expanded clonotypes exceeding 0.001 frequency were also found in blood. For predicting ophthalmopathy progression, the model had around 64% sensitivity and 72% to 75% specificity. A model of 13 signatures distinguished ophthalmopathy from stable hyperthyroidism at around 91% sensitivity and approximately 81% specificity.

The genes are TRBV29-1 and TRBJ2-5; 9 bases agree with TRBD1. This clonotype originated in an adult man with Graves' hyperthyroidism. Sequenced sample: peripheral blood or thyroid tissue (not recorded which). CDR3 protein: CSVEGGTGLETQYF. CDR3 DNA sequence: TGCAGCGTTGAGGGCGGGACAGGGTTGGAGACCCAGTACTTC.